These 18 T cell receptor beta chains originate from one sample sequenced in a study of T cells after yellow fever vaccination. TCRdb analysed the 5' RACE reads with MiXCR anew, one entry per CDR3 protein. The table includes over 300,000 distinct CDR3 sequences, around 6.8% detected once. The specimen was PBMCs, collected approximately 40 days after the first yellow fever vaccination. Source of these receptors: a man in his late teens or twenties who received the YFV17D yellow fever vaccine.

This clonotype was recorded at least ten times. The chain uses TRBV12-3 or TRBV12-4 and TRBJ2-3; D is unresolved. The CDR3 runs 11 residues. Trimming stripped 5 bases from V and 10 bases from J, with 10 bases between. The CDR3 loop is CASSPSRAQYF. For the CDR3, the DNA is TGTGCCAGCAGTCCCTCCCGGGCGCAGTATTTT.

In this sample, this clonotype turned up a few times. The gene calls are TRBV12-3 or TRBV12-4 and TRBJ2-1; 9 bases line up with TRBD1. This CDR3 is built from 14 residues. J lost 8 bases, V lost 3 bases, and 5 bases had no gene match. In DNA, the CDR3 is TGTGCCAGCAGTTTGGACAGGGGCTTTGATGAGCAGTTCTTC. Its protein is CASSLDRGFDEQFF.

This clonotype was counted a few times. The CDR3 region is CASSHTAEHSYTF. The DNA of the CDR3 is TGTGCCAGCAGCCATACTGCGGAACATAGCTACACCTTC. The chain has TRBV3-1 and TRBJ1-2, with D unclear. CDR1 and CDR2 from the germline V gene are LGHDT and YNNKEL (reference sequence). V gave up 3 bases and J gave up 9 bases, with 14 bases separating them. This CDR3 is 13 amino acids long.

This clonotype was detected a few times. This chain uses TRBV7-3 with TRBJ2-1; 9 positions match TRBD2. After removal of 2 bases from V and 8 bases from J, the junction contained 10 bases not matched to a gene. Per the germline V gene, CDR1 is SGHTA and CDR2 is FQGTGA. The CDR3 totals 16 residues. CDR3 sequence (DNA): TGTGCCAGCAGCTTATCCCTCGCTAGCGGGGAGGATGAGCAGTTCTTC. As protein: CASSLSLASGEDEQFF.

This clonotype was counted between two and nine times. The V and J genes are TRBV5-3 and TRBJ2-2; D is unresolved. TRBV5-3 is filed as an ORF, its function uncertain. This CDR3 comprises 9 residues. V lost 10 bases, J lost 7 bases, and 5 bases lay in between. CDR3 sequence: CADNGELFF. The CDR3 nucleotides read TGTGCCGACAACGGGGAGCTGTTTTTT.

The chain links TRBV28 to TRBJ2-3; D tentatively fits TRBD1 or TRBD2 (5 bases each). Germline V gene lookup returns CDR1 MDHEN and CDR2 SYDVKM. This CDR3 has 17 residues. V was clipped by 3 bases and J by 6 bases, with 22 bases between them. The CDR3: CASSFWGRGVVRDTQYF. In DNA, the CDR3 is TGTGCCAGCAGTTTTTGGGGACGGGGAGTTGTACGGGATACGCAGTATTTT.

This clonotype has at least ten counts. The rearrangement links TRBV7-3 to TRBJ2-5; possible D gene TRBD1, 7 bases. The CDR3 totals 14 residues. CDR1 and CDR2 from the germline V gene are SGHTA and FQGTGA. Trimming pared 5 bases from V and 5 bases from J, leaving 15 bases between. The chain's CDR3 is CASSLISGGETQYF. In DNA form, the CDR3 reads TGTGCCAGCAGCCTTATATCAGGGGGGGAGACCCAGTACTTC.

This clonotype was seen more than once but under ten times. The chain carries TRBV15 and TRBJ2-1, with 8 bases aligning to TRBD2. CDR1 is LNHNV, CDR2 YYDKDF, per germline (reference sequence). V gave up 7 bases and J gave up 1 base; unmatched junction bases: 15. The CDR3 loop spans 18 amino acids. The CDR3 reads CATTPGLETETSYNEQFF. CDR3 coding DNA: TGTGCCACCACACCGGGACTAGAAACGGAAACGTCCTACAATGAGCAGTTCTTC. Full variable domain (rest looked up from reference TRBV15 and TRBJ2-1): DAMVIQNPRYQVTQFGKPVTLSCSQTLNHNVMYWYQQKSSQAPKLLFHYYDKDFNNEADTPDNFQSRRPNTSFCFLDIRSPGLGDTAMYLCATTPGLETETSYNEQFFGPGTRLTVL.

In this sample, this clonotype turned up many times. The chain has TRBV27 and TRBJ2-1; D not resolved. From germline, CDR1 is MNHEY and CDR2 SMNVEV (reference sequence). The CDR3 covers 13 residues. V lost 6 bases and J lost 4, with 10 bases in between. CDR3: CASSLGRYNEQFF. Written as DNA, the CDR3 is TGTGCCAGCAGCTTAGGACGGTACAATGAGCAGTTCTTC.

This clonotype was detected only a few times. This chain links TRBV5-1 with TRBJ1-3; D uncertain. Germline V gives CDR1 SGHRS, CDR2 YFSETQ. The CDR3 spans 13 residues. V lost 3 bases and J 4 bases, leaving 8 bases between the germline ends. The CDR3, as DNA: TGCGCCAGCAGCTCCTCCCAGGGAAACACCATATATTTT. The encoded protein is CASSSSQGNTIYF. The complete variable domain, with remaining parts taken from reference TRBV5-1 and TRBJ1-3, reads KAGVTQTPRYLIKTRGQQVTLSCSPISGHRSVSWYQQTPGQGLQFLFEYFSETQRNKGNFPGRFSGRQFSNSRSEMNVSTLELGDSALYLCASSSSQGNTIYFGEGSWLTVV.

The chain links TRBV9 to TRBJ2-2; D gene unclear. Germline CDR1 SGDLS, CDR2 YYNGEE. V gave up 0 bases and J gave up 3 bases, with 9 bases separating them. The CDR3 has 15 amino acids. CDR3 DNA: TGTGCCAGCAGCGTAGGTAAAAGCCACACCGGGGAGCTGTTTTTT. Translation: CASSVGKSHTGELFF.

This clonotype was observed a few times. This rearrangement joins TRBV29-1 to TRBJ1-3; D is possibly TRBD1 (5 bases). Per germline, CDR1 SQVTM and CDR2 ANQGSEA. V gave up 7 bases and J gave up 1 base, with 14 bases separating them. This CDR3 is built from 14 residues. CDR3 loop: CSANGGDSGNTIYF. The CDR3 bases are TGCAGCGCCAATGGGGGGGATTCTGGAAACACCATATATTTT.

This CDR3 is CASSPSWTDNEKLFF. DNA of the CDR3: TGTGCCAGCAGCCCATCCTGGACAGACAATGAAAAACTGTTTTTT. The chain recombines TRBV7-2 with TRBJ1-4; TRBD1 is a possible D gene (6 bases). Germline lookup yields CDR1 SGHTA and CDR2 FQGNSA. CDR3 length: 15 residues. Between the trimmed V and J ends, which lost 5 bases and 5 bases, there was a span of 15 bases. Full variable domain (outside the CDR3, taken from reference TRBV7-2 and TRBJ1-4): GAGVSQSPSNKVTEKGKDVELRCDPISGHTALYWYRQSLGQGLEFLIYFQGNSAPDKSGLPSDRFSAERTGGSVSTLTIQRTQQEDSAVYLCASSPSWTDNEKLFFGSGTQLSVL.

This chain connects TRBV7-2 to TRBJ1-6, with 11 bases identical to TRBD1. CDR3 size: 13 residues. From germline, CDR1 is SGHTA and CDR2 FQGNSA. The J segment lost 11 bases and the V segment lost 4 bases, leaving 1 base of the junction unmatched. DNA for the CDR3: TGTGCCAGCAGCTGGGGACAGGGGGCACCCCTCCACTTT. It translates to CASSWGQGAPLHF.

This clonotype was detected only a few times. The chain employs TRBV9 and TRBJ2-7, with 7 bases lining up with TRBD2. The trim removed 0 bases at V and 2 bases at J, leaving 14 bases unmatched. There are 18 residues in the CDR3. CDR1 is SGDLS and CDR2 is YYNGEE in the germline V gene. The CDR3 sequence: CASSVAQSPGRGAYEQYF. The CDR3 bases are TGTGCCAGCAGCGTAGCCCAATCCCCCGGCCGGGGGGCCTACGAGCAGTACTTC.

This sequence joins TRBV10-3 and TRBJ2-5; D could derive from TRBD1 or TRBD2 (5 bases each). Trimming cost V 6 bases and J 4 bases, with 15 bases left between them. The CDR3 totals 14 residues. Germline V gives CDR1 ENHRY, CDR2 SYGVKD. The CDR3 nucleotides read TGTGCCATCAGAAGCCTCCGGGACGCAGAGACCCAGTACTTC. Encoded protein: CAIRSLRDAETQYF.

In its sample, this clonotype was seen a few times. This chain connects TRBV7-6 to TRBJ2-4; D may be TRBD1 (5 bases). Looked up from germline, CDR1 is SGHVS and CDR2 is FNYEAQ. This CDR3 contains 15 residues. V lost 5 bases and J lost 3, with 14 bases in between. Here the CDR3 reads CASSPLEGVKNIQYF. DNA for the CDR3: TGTGCCAGCAGCCCCCTGGAAGGGGTCAAAAACATTCAGTACTTC. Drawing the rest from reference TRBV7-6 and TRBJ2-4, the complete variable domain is GAGVSQSPRYKVTKRGQDVALRCDPISGHVSLYWYRQALGQGPEFLTYFNYEAQQDKSGLPNDRFSAERPEGSISTLTIQRTEQRDSAMYRCASSPLEGVKNIQYFGAGTRLSVL.

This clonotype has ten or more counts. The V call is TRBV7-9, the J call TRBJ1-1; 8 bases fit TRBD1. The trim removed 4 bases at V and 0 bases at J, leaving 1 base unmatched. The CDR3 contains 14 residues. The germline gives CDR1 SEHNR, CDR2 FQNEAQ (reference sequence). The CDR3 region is CASSWTGLNTEAFF. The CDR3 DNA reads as TGTGCCAGCAGCTGGACAGGGCTGAACACTGAAGCTTTCTTT.